The 17 T cell receptor beta chains below come from one sample, sequenced in a study of blood T cell repertoires in COVID-19. Profiling relied on immunoSEQ multiplex PCR, and the TCRdb table lists in-frame clones only, not all of them. The sample records hundreds of thousands of clones, approximately 90% being singletons. Material: peripheral blood. The receptors shown here come from a woman in her late teens or twenties with acute or convalescent COVID-19.

The chain combines TRBV13 with TRBJ1-6; 10 bases agree with TRBD1. The CDR3 sequence is 15 residues long. Losses at the gene ends were 0 bases for V and 10 bases for J; bases not matched to a gene: 3. CDR1 is PRHDT, CDR2 FYEKMQ, per germline (reference sequence). The CDR3 region is CASSLGTGGGSPLHF. CDR3 nucleotide sequence: TGTGCCAGCAGCTTAGGGACAGGGGGCGGATCACCCCTCCACTTT. Full variable domain (rest looked up from reference TRBV13 and TRBJ1-6): AAGVIQSPRHLIKEKRETATLKCYPIPRHDTVYWYQQGPGQDPQFLISFYEKMQSDKGSIPDRFSAQQFSDYHSELNMSSLELGDSALYFCASSLGTGGGSPLHFGNGTRLTVT.

This chain links TRBV7-2 with TRBJ2-7, with D maybe TRBD1 (8 bases). The CDR3 has 16 amino acids. Germline V gives CDR1 SGHTA, CDR2 FQGNSA. V was shortened by 6 bases and J by 4 bases, with 22 bases between the two germline ends. CDR3 protein: CASSRQQGGYVYEQYF. CDR3 nucleotides: TGTGCCAGCAGTCGTCAACAGGGGGGGTATGTGTACGAGCAGTACTTC.

V usage is TRBV3-1 (or the pseudogene TRBV3-2) and J usage is TRBJ1-3, with 8 nucleotides matching TRBD1. The junction had 6 bases not matched to a gene; V was cut back by 4 bases and J by 4 bases. Per the germline V gene, CDR1 is LGHDT and CDR2 is YNNKEL (reference sequence). The CDR3 is made up of 15 amino acids. The CDR3 DNA follows: TGTGCCAGCAGCCGAACAAGGACAGGGGGAAACACCATATATTTT. Encoded protein: CASSRTRTGGNTIYF.

The V gene is TRBV4-3, the J gene TRBJ2-1; a weak D match, TRBD1 (6 bases). The CDR3 consists of 19 residues. Trimming removed 1 base at V and 0 bases at J, with 19 bases between. The germline V gene has CDR1 LGHNA and CDR2 YSLEER. CDR3 protein: CASSQAPPRHRASYNEQFF. CDR3 in DNA: TGCGCCAGCAGCCAAGCCCCCCCCCGGCACAGGGCCTCCTACAATGAGCAGTTCTTC.

J is TRBJ1-6 and V is TRBV6-4, with D perhaps matching TRBD1 (6 bases). The CDR3 runs to 14 residues. V lost 1 base to trimming and J lost 9 bases, with 10 bases between them. Per germline, CDR1 MRHNA and CDR2 SNTAGT. CDR3 loop: CASSDWGGSSPLHF. CDR3 bases: TGTGCCAGCAGTGACTGGGGGGGCAGTTCACCCCTCCACTTT.

V gene TRBV25-1 combines with J gene TRBJ2-5, with 8 bases identical to TRBD2. Trimming at V came to 5 bases and at J to 5 bases, leaving 10 bases not matched to a gene. CDR3 length equals 15 residues. Germline loops: CDR1 MGHDK, CDR2 SYGVNS. CDR3 nucleotides: TGTGCCAGCAGTCAAAAGCGGGGGAAGGGGGAGACCCAGTACTTC. Its translation: CASSQKRGKGETQYF.

The J gene is TRBJ2-4, the V gene TRBV3-1 (or the pseudogene TRBV3-2); a weak D match, TRBD1 (6 bases). Germline CDR1 is LGHDT and CDR2 is YNNKEL (reference sequence). The V end was cut by 3 bases, the J end by 3 bases, with 15 bases between. The CDR3 runs 16 residues. The CDR3: CASSQPPGAGKNIQYF. In nucleotides, the CDR3 is TGTGCCAGCAGCCAGCCTCCAGGGGCGGGCAAAAACATTCAGTACTTC.

The gene calls are TRBV12-3 or TRBV12-4 and TRBJ1-1; no clear D. This CDR3 has 12 residues. Trimming removed 6 bases from V and 5 bases from J, with 10 bases in between. CDR3 DNA: TGTGCCAGCAGCCCAAGGAGGACTGAAGCTTTCTTT. The encoded protein is CASSPRRTEAFF.

The CDR3 loop reads CASSEIGRVAGYTF. DNA for the CDR3: TGTGCCAGCAGTGAGATAGGCAGGGTTGCTGGCTACACCTTC. The J gene is TRBJ1-2, the V gene TRBV6-1; D might be TRBD1 (5 bases). The germline V gene has CDR1 MNHNS and CDR2 SASEGT. The CDR3 runs 14 residues. V gave up 3 bases and J gave up 7 bases, with 15 bases separating them.

This clone was observed once. The chain carries TRBV5-1 and TRBJ2-3, with D tentatively TRBD2 (5 bases). This CDR3 has 15 residues. Deletions cut 5 bases from V and 4 bases from J, with 17 bases between. The germline gives CDR1 SGHRS, CDR2 YFSETQ. CDR3 DNA: TGCGCCAGCAGTACCGGACTCGCCGGGGCAGATACGCAGTATTTT. Its translation: CASSTGLAGADTQYF. Using reference TRBV5-1 and TRBJ2-3 for the parts outside the CDR3, the full variable domain is KAGVTQTPRYLIKTRGQQVTLSCSPISGHRSVSWYQQTPGQGLQFLFEYFSETQRNKGNFPGRFSGRQFSNSRSEMNVSTLELGDSALYLCASSTGLAGADTQYFGPGTRLTVL.

The chain combines TRBV19 with TRBJ2-1; possible D gene TRBD2, 6 bases. With 11 bases removed from V and 0 bases from J, the gap between germline ends came to 17 bases. CDR3 length: 15 residues. Germline loops: CDR1 LNHDA, CDR2 SQIVND (reference sequence). CDR3 sequence reads: CASTSFGGSYNEQFF. CDR3 nucleotide sequence: TGTGCCTCGACTAGTTTTGGAGGCTCCTACAATGAGCAGTTCTTC.

The V call is TRBV10-3, the J call TRBJ2-3; 8 nucleotides align to TRBD2. V gave up 6 bases and J gave up 1 base; unmatched junction bases: 9. Germline CDR1 and CDR2: ENHRY and SYGVKD. This CDR3 is 16 amino acids long. CDR3 nucleotide sequence: TGTGCCATCAGAGCATGGACTAGCCAGGGCACAGATACGCAGTATTTT. It is translated as CAIRAWTSQGTDTQYF.

The genes are TRBV7-3 and TRBJ2-3, with D unclear. CDR3 length: 13 residues. Between the trimmed V and J ends, which lost 1 base and 6 bases, there was a span of 8 bases. Germline assignment: CDR1 SGHTA and CDR2 FQGTGA. CDR3 in amino acids: CASSLNSRDTQYF. The CDR3 nucleotides read TGTGCCAGCAGCTTAAATAGCCGGGATACGCAGTATTTT. The full variable domain, rest sourced from reference TRBV7-3 and TRBJ2-3, is GAGVSQTPSNKVTEKGKYVELRCDPISGHTALYWYRQSLGQGPEFLIYFQGTGAADDSGLPNDRFFAVRPEGSVSTLKIQRTERGDSAVYLCASSLNSRDTQYFGPGTRLTVL.

This chain links TRBV27 with TRBJ1-2, with 10 bases fitting TRBD1. This CDR3 has 15 residues. The ends lost 6 bases at V and 6 bases at J; junction bases unmatched: 10. Germline assignment: CDR1 MNHEY and CDR2 SMNVEV (reference sequence). The CDR3, as DNA: TGTGCCAGCAGCTTTGACAGGGGGCGGGGGAATGGCTACACCTTC. This codes for CASSFDRGRGNGYTF.

The CDR3 bases are TGTGCCAGCTCAACAGTGGGGGCAGGAGCTTTCTTT. Its protein product is CASSTVGAGAFF. J is TRBJ1-1 and V is TRBV18, with a possible D match to TRBD1 (6 bases). V was shortened by 5 bases and J by 10 bases, with 14 bases between the two germline ends. In germline, CDR1 is KGHSH, CDR2 LQKENI. The CDR3 spans 12 residues.

This clone has more than one count but fewer than ten. This chain links TRBV11-3 with TRBJ2-3; 7 bases agree with TRBD1. In germline, CDR1 is SGHNT, CDR2 YENEEA. V gave up 3 bases and J gave up 0 bases; unmatched junction bases: 6. The CDR3 sequence is 16 residues long. The CDR3 DNA reads TGTGCCAGCAGCTTGGGAAGGGGGCAAAGCACAGATACGCAGTATTTT. Translated: CASSLGRGQSTDTQYF. Full variable domain (remainder filled in from reference TRBV11-3 and TRBJ2-3): EAGVVQSPRYKIIEKKQPVAFWCNPISGHNTLYWYLQNLGQGPELLIRYENEEAVDDSQLPKDRFSAERLKGVDSTLKIQPAELGDSAVYLCASSLGRGQSTDTQYFGPGTRLTVL.

The rearrangement uses TRBV5-4 and TRBJ1-2; 7 nucleotides agree with TRBD1. The CDR3 extends over 14 amino acids. CDR1 and CDR2 from the germline V gene are SGHNT and YYREEE (reference sequence). J was trimmed by 5 bases and V by 0 bases; bases with no gene match: 4. CDR3 DNA: TGTGCCAGCAGCTTGGGACAGGGAGAATATGGCTACACCTTC. It specifies CASSLGQGEYGYTF.